Presented here are 30 T cell receptor beta chains from one specimen sequenced in a study of beta chain features in type 1 diabetes. Every bit of the isolated RNA underwent reverse transcription, so sequencing read expressed TCRB transcripts. Assay used: immunoSEQ multiplex PCR; TCRdb lists only in-frame clones, some missing. There are about 140,000 clones in the sample; 6.9% occur only once, and 1.3% to 1.5% lies in the top ten. The sample comprised central memory CD4+ T cells from blood. These receptors came from a woman in her 30s in good health.

This clone was picked up a small number of times. The chain links TRBV7-9 to TRBJ2-3; maybe TRBD2 (5 bases). Trimming removed 5 bases at V and 9 bases at J, with 15 bases between. CDR3 length: 13 amino acids. Germline-derived CDR1 and CDR2 are SEHNR and FQNEAQ (reference sequence). CDR3 nucleotides: TGTGCCAGCAGCCCCCAACTAGACCAAACGCAGTATTTT. The encoded protein is CASSPQLDQTQYF. The complete variable domain, with remaining parts taken from reference TRBV7-9 and TRBJ2-3, reads DTGVSQNPRHKITKRGQNVTFRCDPISEHNRLYWYRQTLGQGPEFLTYFQNEAQLEKSRLLSDRFSAERPKGSFSTLEIQRTEQGDSAMYLCASSPQLDQTQYFGPGTRLTVL.

This sequence joins TRBV14 and TRBJ2-4; 10 bases are shared with TRBD2. The CDR3 consists of 18 residues. Germline V gene data show CDR1 as SGHDN and CDR2 as FVKESK. After removal of 1 base from V and 0 bases from J, the junction contained 6 bases not matched to a gene. The CDR3 nucleotides are TGTGCCAGCAGCCAAGGGTCACTAGCGGGATTAGCCAAAAACATTCAGTACTTC. Protein product: CASSQGSLAGLAKNIQYF.

This chain uses TRBV7-8 with TRBJ2-7; 10 bases line up with TRBD2. The CDR3 length is 16 residues. Germline values: CDR1 SGHVS, CDR2 FQNEAQ. Unmatched junction bases numbered 3, after V lost 1 base and J lost 0 bases. CDR3 bases: TGTGCCAGCAGCTTAGGTCTAGCGGGAGACTCCTACGAGCAGTACTTC. Translated, it gives CASSLGLAGDSYEQYF.

Many counts were recorded for this clone. A read error may account for a junction end that differs from germline. The CDR3 nucleotides are TGCGCCAGCAGCCAAGTGGGTGTGGTTACTAGCGGTCTCCCGCACTTC. It is translated as CASSQVGVVTSGLPHF. This chain links TRBV4-3 with TRBJ2-7, with TRBD2 identical over 8 bases. CDR1 is LGHNA, CDR2 YSLEER, per germline. The CDR3 is 16 amino acids.

This chain joins TRBV27 and TRBJ1-1; 7 bases are a match to TRBD1. CDR1 is MNHEY and CDR2 is SMNVEV in the germline V gene (reference sequence). Trimming removed 5 bases from V and 5 bases from J; junction bases left unmatched: 20. The CDR3 totals 18 residues. For the CDR3, the DNA is TGTGCCAGCAGTCTCCGACAATTAACGACAGGGCTTGGGACTGAAGCTTTCTTT. It yields the protein CASSLRQLTTGLGTEAFF.

The V call is TRBV27, the J call TRBJ2-5; 10 bases map to TRBD2. TRBJ2-7 matches the DNA end more closely, so the J call is doubtful. The CDR3 contains 15 residues. Germline V CDR1 and CDR2: MNHEY, SMNVEV (reference sequence). The CDR3 DNA reads as TGTGCCAGCAGTTTTTTTCCTAGCGGGGGCTACGAGCAGTACTTC. Translation gives CASSFFPSGGYEQYF.

The chain is built from TRBV14 and TRBJ1-2; D may be TRBD1 (6 bases). V was trimmed by 5 bases and J by 5 bases, leaving 12 bases between them. CDR3 length: 13 amino acids. The germline V gene encodes CDR1 SGHDN and CDR2 FVKESK. The CDR3 coding sequence is TGTGCCAGCAGCAAAAAACAGGGTTATGGCTACACCTTC. Its translation is CASSKKQGYGYTF.

The rearrangement uses TRBV30 and TRBJ2-5; 9 bases are a match to TRBD1. Germline V gene data show CDR1 as GTSNPN and CDR2 as SVGIG (reference sequence). V was pared by 2 bases and J by 4 bases, with 14 bases of the junction left unmatched. CDR3 length equals 17 residues. The CDR3 here is CAWSSLTGGFARETQYF. Written as DNA, the CDR3 is TGTGCCTGGAGTTCCCTGACAGGGGGTTTCGCCAGAGAGACCCAGTACTTC.

The genes are TRBV4-3 and TRBJ1-5; a weak D match, TRBD1 (5 bases). V lost 2 bases and J 1 base, leaving 18 bases between the germline ends. The CDR3 contains 18 residues. Germline CDR1 and CDR2: LGHNA and YSLEER. This chain's CDR3 is CASSQRAGFFGSNQPQHF. The CDR3 region has the DNA TGCGCCAGCAGCCAAAGGGCAGGGTTCTTTGGAAGCAATCAGCCCCAGCATTTT.

This clone was recorded at least ten times. The CDR3 sequence: CASSELGQSVYGYTF. The CDR3 DNA is TGTGCCAGCAGTGAATTGGGCCAGTCGGTTTATGGCTACACCTTC. The chain employs TRBV25-1 and TRBJ1-2; D is unclear. This CDR3 comprises 15 residues. The germline V gene encodes CDR1 MGHDK and CDR2 SYGVNS. The V and J ends lost 1 base and 5 bases respectively, with 14 bases between them.

This clone has just a few counts. The V call is TRBV18, the J call TRBJ1-3; D perhaps matches TRBD1 (6 bases). CDR1 is KGHSH, CDR2 LQKENI, per germline. The CDR3 has 15 residues. V lost 1 base to trimming and J lost 1 base, with 8 bases between them. DNA of the CDR3: TGTGCCAGCTCACCACTGACAGGATCTGGAAACACCATATATTTT. Encoded protein: CASSPLTGSGNTIYF.

The rearrangement joins TRBV28 to TRBJ1-1; the D gene is possibly TRBD1 (5 bases). The CDR3 contains 14 residues. The V gene lost 7 bases and the J gene lost 0 bases, with 12 bases spanning the gap. From germline, CDR1 is MDHEN and CDR2 SYDVKM. The CDR3 DNA reads TGTGCCAGCACCTCTGGGGCTATGAACACTGAAGCTTTCTTT. Its translation is CASTSGAMNTEAFF.

V is TRBV4-1 and J is TRBJ2-7, with no clear D. The CDR3 length is 16 residues. Germline CDR1 and CDR2: MGHRA and YSYEKL. V dropped 1 base and J dropped 0 bases, with 13 bases sitting between them. CDR3 nucleotide sequence: TGCGCCAGCAGCCAAGGTTACTCCGATAGCTCCTACGAGCAGTACTTC. Its protein is CASSQGYSDSSYEQYF.

By share of the sample, this clone is medium-sized. Within the sample, other DNA sequences also encode this same CDR3. This chain connects TRBV7-9 to TRBJ1-1, with D possibly matching TRBD1 (5 bases). In germline, CDR1 is SEHNR, CDR2 FQNEAQ (reference sequence). CDR3 length: 13 amino acids. Deletions cut 3 bases from V and 1 base from J, with 6 bases between. This chain's CDR3 is CASSFQGNTEAFF. The DNA of the CDR3 is TGTGCCAGCAGCTTTCAGGGGAACACTGAAGCTTTCTTT. Variable domain in full (rest from reference TRBV7-9 and TRBJ1-1): DTGVSQNPRHKITKRGQNVTFRCDPISEHNRLYWYRQTLGQGPEFLTYFQNEAQLEKSRLLSDRFSAERPKGSFSTLEIQRTEQGDSAMYLCASSFQGNTEAFFGQGTRLTVV.

The chain combines TRBV7-9 with TRBJ2-1; 13 bases agree with TRBD2. Germline V gene sequence: CDR1 SEHNR, CDR2 FQNEAQ (reference sequence). V gave up 5 bases and J gave up 10 bases; unmatched junction bases: 11. The CDR3 spans 16 residues. CDR3 nucleotides: TGTGCCAGCAGCCCGCTACTAGCGGGAGGGCCGGGAGAGCAGTTCTTC. The encoded protein is CASSPLLAGGPGEQFF.

This clone occurred a few times. The chain recombines TRBV19 with TRBJ2-1, with 7 bases matching TRBD2. The germline CDR1 and CDR2 sequences are LNHDA and SQIVND (reference sequence). V trimming: 7 bases; J trimming: 9 bases; junction bases outside the gene matches: 12. The CDR3 loop spans 14 amino acids. DNA for the CDR3: TGTGCCAGTACCCATGGGAGGGGAGAGAGTGAGCAGTTCTTC. Its translation is CASTHGRGESEQFF.

A few counts support this clone. The gene calls are TRBV15 and TRBJ2-4; 11 positions match TRBD1. The CDR3 runs 17 residues. In germline, CDR1 is LNHNV, CDR2 YYDKDF (reference sequence). Losses at the gene ends were 3 bases for V and 0 bases for J; bases not matched to a gene: 4. The CDR3 loop reads CATSSGTGGLAKNIQYF. CDR3 in DNA: TGTGCCACCAGCAGCGGGACAGGGGGGTTAGCCAAAAACATTCAGTACTTC. Together with reference TRBV15 and TRBJ2-4, the CDR3 gives the full variable domain: DAMVIQNPRYQVTQFGKPVTLSCSQTLNHNVMYWYQQKSSQAPKLLFHYYDKDFNNEADTPDNFQSRRPNTSFCFLDIRSPGLGDTAMYLCATSSGTGGLAKNIQYFGAGTRLSVL.

This clone was seen many times. The chain uses TRBV30 and TRBJ2-3; tentatively, D is TRBD2 (6 bases). The CDR3 consists of 14 residues. V was pared by 2 bases and J by 1 base, with 10 bases between. Germline-derived CDR1 and CDR2 are GTSNPN and SVGIG (reference sequence). The CDR3 loop is CAWSLGGGTDTQYF. CDR3 in DNA: TGTGCCTGGAGTTTGGGCGGGGGCACAGATACGCAGTATTTT.

This clone was observed many times. V and J are TRBV4-3 and TRBJ2-3; 10 bases match TRBD2. The trim removed 4 bases at V and 8 bases at J, leaving 9 bases unmatched. The CDR3 is 15 residues long. Germline V gene data show CDR1 as LGHNA and CDR2 as YSLEER. The CDR3 loop is CASSPASGRGSTQYF. For the CDR3, the DNA is TGCGCCAGCAGCCCAGCTAGCGGGAGAGGGTCTACGCAGTATTTT.

This clone was counted only a few times. The V and J genes are TRBV4-3 and TRBJ2-2, with 8 bases lining up with TRBD2. Germline V gene data show CDR1 as LGHNA and CDR2 as YSLEER. The CDR3 sequence is 15 residues long. The junction had 6 bases not matched to a gene; V was cut back by 6 bases and J by 3 bases. The chain's CDR3 is CASRLLAEYTGELFF. In DNA form, the CDR3 reads TGCGCCAGCAGGTTACTAGCGGAGTACACCGGGGAGCTGTTTTTT.

The chain recombines TRBV27 with TRBJ2-3; perhaps TRBD2 as D (6 bases). The CDR3 extends over 15 amino acids. The V end lost 5 bases, the J end lost 6 bases, and 18 bases lay between the germline ends. CDR1 is MNHEY and CDR2 is SMNVEV in the germline V gene (reference sequence). The CDR3 sequence: CASSKGLTPVDTQYF. In nucleotides, the CDR3 is TGTGCCAGCAGTAAAGGACTAACTCCTGTCGATACGCAGTATTTT.

V usage is TRBV7-9 and J usage is TRBJ1-5; D unresolved. Per germline, CDR1 SEHNR and CDR2 FQNEAQ (reference sequence). The V end lost 8 bases, the J end lost 1 base, and 9 bases lay between the germline ends. The length of the CDR3 is 13 residues. CDR3 nucleotide sequence: TGTGCCAGCGCGGGTGACAGCAATCAGCCCCAGCATTTT. Translation: CASAGDSNQPQHF.

This clone was counted between two and nine times. V usage is TRBV7-2 and J usage is TRBJ2-2, with a possible D match to TRBD2 (5 bases). This CDR3 is built from 16 residues. CDR1 is SGHTA, CDR2 FQGNSA, per germline. V lost 5 bases to trimming and J lost 4 bases, with 17 bases between them. The CDR3 DNA follows: TGTGCCAGCAGCCCACAGAGCGGATCAGGCACCGGGGAGCTGTTTTTT. It encodes CASSPQSGSGTGELFF.

This clone was observed a handful of times. The chain couples TRBV5-1 to TRBJ2-7, with 7 positions matching TRBD2. This CDR3 contains 15 residues. Germline V lookup: CDR1 SGHRS, CDR2 YFSETQ. The trim removed 0 bases at V and 6 bases at J, leaving 9 bases unmatched. The CDR3 DNA follows: TGCGCCAGCAGCTTGGGGGACTACCCCTTGGGCGAGCAGTACTTC. This encodes CASSLGDYPLGEQYF. The entire variable domain, with the rest obtained from reference TRBV5-1 and TRBJ2-7, is as follows: KAGVTQTPRYLIKTRGQQVTLSCSPISGHRSVSWYQQTPGQGLQFLFEYFSETQRNKGNFPGRFSGRQFSNSRSEMNVSTLELGDSALYLCASSLGDYPLGEQYFGPGTRLTVT.

The chain employs TRBV28 and TRBJ2-7, with 8 positions matching TRBD1. Per the germline V gene, CDR1 is MDHEN and CDR2 is SYDVKM. The CDR3 extends over 15 amino acids. V lost 7 bases to trimming and J lost 0 bases; unmatched junction nucleotides: 8. The CDR3 loop is CASTPGQAHSYEQYF. CDR3 bases: TGTGCCAGCACCCCGGGACAGGCCCACTCCTACGAGCAGTACTTC.

This clone came up a few times. The chain carries TRBV7-2 and TRBJ2-2, with 10 nucleotides matching TRBD2. The trim removed 1 base at V and 5 bases at J, leaving 4 bases unmatched. Germline lookup yields CDR1 SGHTA and CDR2 FQGNSA. CDR3 length equals 16 residues. The CDR3 region is CASSLDGTSVTGELFF. The CDR3 DNA is TGTGCCAGCAGCTTAGATGGGACTAGCGTAACCGGGGAGCTGTTTTTT.

The chain joins TRBV7-2 to TRBJ2-1; possibly TRBD1 for D (6 bases). The ends were cut back, 7 bases at V and 4 bases at J, with 14 bases in the middle. Germline loops: CDR1 SGHTA, CDR2 FQGNSA. The CDR3 has 14 residues. The CDR3 sequence is CASTDRSAYNEQFF. The CDR3 DNA sequence: TGTGCCAGCACCGACAGGTCAGCATACAATGAGCAGTTCTTC.

This clone was observed a few times. The V and J genes are TRBV7-6 and TRBJ1-1; the D is unclear. CDR3 length: 14 residues. V lost 4 bases, J lost 5 bases, and 14 bases lay in between. Germline V gene lookup returns CDR1 SGHVS and CDR2 FNYEAQ. The CDR3, as DNA: TGTGCCAGCAGCTCGACTCGTTCGGGGACTGAAGCTTTCTTT. Amino acid sequence: CASSSTRSGTEAFF.

The V and J genes are TRBV28 and TRBJ2-1; 7 nucleotides align to TRBD2. Germline lookup yields CDR1 MDHEN and CDR2 SYDVKM. V shed 3 bases and J 8 bases; nucleotides not matched to a gene: 13. This CDR3 contains 16 residues. CDR3 bases: TGTGCCAGCAGTTTTCAGACTAGCCTAGGGGTGGATGAGCAGTTCTTC. It specifies CASSFQTSLGVDEQFF.

This clone showed up just a few times. The chain combines TRBV28 with TRBJ1-2; possibly TRBD1 for D (6 bases). The CDR3 runs to 13 residues. The V gene's germline CDR1 is MDHEN and CDR2 SYDVKM. Deletions cut 7 bases from V and 3 bases from J, with 12 bases between. CDR3 nucleotide sequence: TGTGCCAGCACAAGGGGGAGCGACTATGGCTACACCTTC. It encodes CASTRGSDYGYTF.